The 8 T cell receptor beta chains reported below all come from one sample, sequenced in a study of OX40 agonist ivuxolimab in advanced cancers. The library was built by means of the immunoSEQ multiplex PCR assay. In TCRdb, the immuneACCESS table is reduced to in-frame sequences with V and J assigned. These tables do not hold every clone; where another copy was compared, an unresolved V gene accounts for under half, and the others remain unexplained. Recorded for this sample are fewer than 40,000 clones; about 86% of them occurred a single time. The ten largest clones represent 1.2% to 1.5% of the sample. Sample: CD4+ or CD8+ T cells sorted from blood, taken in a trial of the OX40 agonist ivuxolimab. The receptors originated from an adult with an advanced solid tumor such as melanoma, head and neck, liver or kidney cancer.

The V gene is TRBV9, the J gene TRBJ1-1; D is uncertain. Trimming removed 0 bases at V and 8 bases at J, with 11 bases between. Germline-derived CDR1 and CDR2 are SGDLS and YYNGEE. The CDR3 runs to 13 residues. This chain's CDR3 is CASSVDGWAEAFF. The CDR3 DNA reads TGTGCCAGCAGCGTAGATGGGTGGGCGGAAGCTTTCTTT.

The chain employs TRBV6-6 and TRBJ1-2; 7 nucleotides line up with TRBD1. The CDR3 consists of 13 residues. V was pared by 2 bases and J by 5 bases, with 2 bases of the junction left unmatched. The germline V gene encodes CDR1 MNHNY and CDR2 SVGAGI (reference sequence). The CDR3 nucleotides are TGTGCCAGCAGTTACACAGGGGATTATGGCTACACCTTC. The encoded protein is CASSYTGDYGYTF.

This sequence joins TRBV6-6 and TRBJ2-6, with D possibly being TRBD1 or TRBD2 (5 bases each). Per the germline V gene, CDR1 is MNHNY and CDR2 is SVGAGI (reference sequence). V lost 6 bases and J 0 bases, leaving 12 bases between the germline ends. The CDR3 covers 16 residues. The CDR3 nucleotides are TGTGCCAGCAGCCGGGACGGAACCTCTGGGGCCAACGTCCTGACTTTC. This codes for CASSRDGTSGANVLTF.

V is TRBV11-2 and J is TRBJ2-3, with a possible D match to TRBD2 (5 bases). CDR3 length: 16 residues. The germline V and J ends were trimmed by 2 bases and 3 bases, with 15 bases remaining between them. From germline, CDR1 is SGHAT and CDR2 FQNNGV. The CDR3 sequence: CASSLMAARVTDTQYF. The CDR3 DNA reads TGTGCCAGCAGCTTAATGGCCGCGAGGGTAACAGATACGCAGTATTTT.

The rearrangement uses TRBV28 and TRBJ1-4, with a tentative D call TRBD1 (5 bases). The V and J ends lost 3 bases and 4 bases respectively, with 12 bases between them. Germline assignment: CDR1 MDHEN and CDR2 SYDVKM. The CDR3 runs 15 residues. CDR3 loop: CASSFLDRDNEKLFF. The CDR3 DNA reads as TGTGCCAGCAGTTTTCTCGACAGAGATAATGAAAAACTGTTTTTT.

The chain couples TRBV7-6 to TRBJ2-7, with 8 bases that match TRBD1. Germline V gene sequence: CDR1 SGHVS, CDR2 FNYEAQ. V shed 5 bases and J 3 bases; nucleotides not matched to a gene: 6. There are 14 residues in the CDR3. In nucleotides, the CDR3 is TGTGCCAGCAGCCCAATAGGACAGGGCTACGAGCAGTACTTC. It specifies CASSPIGQGYEQYF.

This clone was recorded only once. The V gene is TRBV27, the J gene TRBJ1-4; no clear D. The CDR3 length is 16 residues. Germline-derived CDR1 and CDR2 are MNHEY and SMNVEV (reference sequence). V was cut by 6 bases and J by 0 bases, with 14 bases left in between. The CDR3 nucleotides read TGTGCCAGCAGGGTAGCGGATTCTGCAACTAATGAAAAACTGTTTTTT. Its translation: CASRVADSATNEKLFF.

The CDR3 DNA reads TGTGCCAGCAGTCGCCAAGAGACCCAGTACTTC. This gives the protein CASSRQETQYF. This rearrangement joins TRBV6-5 to TRBJ2-5, with no clear D. CDR1 MNHEY and CDR2 SVGAGI come from the germline V gene. The V and J ends lost 5 bases and 1 base respectively, with 2 bases between them. This CDR3 comprises 11 residues.